The rows below give T cell receptor beta chains drawn from one sample of a study of tumor-infiltrating lymphocytes in primary liver carcinoma. From the multiplex PCR reads, TCRdb called clonotypes with MiXCR, one entry per CDR3 protein. In the table there are hundreds of thousands of distinct CDR3 sequences, roughly two thirds of which are singletons. The sequencing sample was made of peripheral blood. All receptors come from a man aged 35 to 55 with primary liver carcinoma and hepatitis B virus infection. The CDR3 runs from the conserved cysteine through the conserved F or W. D genes are given only for firm matches. The size of a clone is reported for some rows only, either as once, few or many, or as a class for expanded clones.

J gene: TRBJ1-5; clone size: many; CDR3 length: 16; V gene: TRBV6-2/TRBV6-3; D gene: NA; CDR3 DNA: TGTGCCAGCAGTTACTCGGGGGCAGGTAGCAATCAGCCCCAGCATTTT; CDR3 protein: CASSYSGAGSNQPQHF
J gene: TRBJ2-3; clone size: few; CDR3 length: 17; V gene: TRBV6-5; D gene: TRBD2; CDR3 DNA: TGTGCCAGCAGGGGCGGGAGGGCCTTCTCGAGCACAGATACGCAGTATTTT; CDR3 protein: CASRGGRAFSSTDTQYF
J gene: TRBJ2-1; clone size: few; CDR3 length: 15; V gene: TRBV12-3/TRBV12-4; D gene: NA; CDR3 DNA: TGTGCCAGCAGTTTAACTGGACCCTCTAACAATGAGCAGTTCTTC; CDR3 protein: CASSLTGPSNNEQFF
J gene: TRBJ2-7; clone size: few; CDR3 length: 14; V gene: TRBV5-1; D gene: NA; CDR3 DNA: TGCGCCAGCAGCTTGGAGGGCAGGGGCTACGAGCAGTACTTC; CDR3 protein: CASSLEGRGYEQYF
J gene: TRBJ2-5; clone size: NA; CDR3 length: 13; V gene: TRBV11-1; D gene: NA; CDR3 DNA: TGTGCCAGCAGCTTTGCAGGGGAAGAGACCCAGCATTTC; CDR3 protein: CASSFAGEETQHF
J gene: TRBJ2-1; clone size: NA; CDR3 length: 14; V gene: TRBV7-8; D gene: NA; CDR3 DNA: TGTACCAGCAGCTATGGGACCGGGAGAGGTGAGCAGTTCTTC; CDR3 protein: CTSSYGTGRGEQFF
J gene: TRBJ2-2; clone size: many; CDR3 length: 17; V gene: TRBV7-9; D gene: NA; CDR3 DNA: TGTGCCAGCAGCTTAGCGTCGGGAGCCAAGTTCACCGGGGAGCTGTTTTTT; CDR3 protein: CASSLASGAKFTGELFF
J gene: TRBJ2-3; clone size: NA; CDR3 length: 14; V gene: TRBV6-2/TRBV6-3; D gene: TRBD2; CDR3 DNA: TGTGCCAGCAGTTGGGCGGGGGGCGTAGGTACGCAGTATTTT; CDR3 protein: CASSWAGGVGTQYF
J gene: TRBJ2-1; clone size: NA; CDR3 length: 12; V gene: TRBV6-1; D gene: NA; CDR3 DNA: TGTACCACCCTTCCATCCTATAATGAGCAGTTCTTC; CDR3 protein: CTTLPSYNEQFF
J gene: TRBJ2-1; clone size: many; CDR3 length: 13; V gene: TRBV11-1; D gene: NA; CDR3 DNA: TGTGCCAGCAGTCCACCGTACTACAATGAGCAGTTCTTC; CDR3 protein: CASSPPYYNEQFF
J gene: TRBJ1-5; clone size: NA; CDR3 length: 17; V gene: TRBV7-8; D gene: NA; CDR3 DNA: TGTGCCAGCAGCTTATGGTCCGGGGGTAGAAGCAATCAGCCCCAGCATTTT; CDR3 protein: CASSLWSGGRSNQPQHF
J gene: TRBJ2-2; clone size: few; CDR3 length: 15; V gene: TRBV5-4; D gene: TRBD1; CDR3 DNA: TGTGCCAGCAGCTTGTCTTCAGGGGGCAACGGGGAGCTGTTTTTT; CDR3 protein: CASSLSSGGNGELFF
J gene: TRBJ1-1; clone size: NA; CDR3 length: 17; V gene: TRBV11-2; D gene: NA; CDR3 DNA: TGTGCCAGCAGCTTACTTGGGACATGGGGCGCGAACACTGAAGCTTTCTTT; CDR3 protein: CASSLLGTWGANTEAFF
J gene: TRBJ2-5; clone size: NA; CDR3 length: 15; V gene: TRBV6-5; D gene: TRBD2; CDR3 DNA: TGTGCCAGTGGCTTCCATAGCGGGAGTGGAGAGACCCAGTACTTC; CDR3 protein: CASGFHSGSGETQYF
J gene: TRBJ2-3; clone size: few; CDR3 length: 16; V gene: TRBV6-5; D gene: TRBD2; CDR3 DNA: TGTGCCAGCAGTTACCCTGGGACTAGCGGCACAGATACGCAGTATTTT; CDR3 protein: CASSYPGTSGTDTQYF
J gene: TRBJ2-2; clone size: NA; CDR3 length: 14; V gene: TRBV2; D gene: NA; CDR3 DNA: TGTGCCAGCAGCCGACCCTTTTACACCGGGGAGCTGTTTTTT; CDR3 protein: CASSRPFYTGELFF
J gene: TRBJ2-5; clone size: few; CDR3 length: 15; V gene: TRBV6-2/TRBV6-3; D gene: NA; CDR3 DNA: TGTGCCAGCAGTTGGGCGTCCAGGGAGATGGAGACCCAGTACTTC; CDR3 protein: CASSWASREMETQYF
J gene: TRBJ2-5; clone size: NA; CDR3 length: 14; V gene: TRBV5-1; D gene: TRBD2; CDR3 DNA: TGCGCCAGCAGCCCAGCGGGAAGCGAAGAGACCCAGTACTTC; CDR3 protein: CASSPAGSEETQYF
J gene: TRBJ2-3; clone size: NA; CDR3 length: 14; V gene: TRBV11-2; D gene: TRBD2; CDR3 DNA: TGTGCCAGCATAGCGGGAGAAAGCACAGATACGCAGTATTTT; CDR3 protein: CASIAGESTDTQYF
J gene: TRBJ2-7; clone size: many; CDR3 length: 13; V gene: TRBV4-2; D gene: TRBD2; CDR3 DNA: TGTGCCAGCAGCTTTGAGCGGGGGTACGAGCAGTACTTC; CDR3 protein: CASSFERGYEQYF
J gene: TRBJ1-6; clone size: medium-sized; CDR3 length: 14; V gene: TRBV4-3; D gene: NA; CDR3 DNA: TGCGCCAGCAGCCAAGGGACAGTTAATTCACCCCTCCACTTT; CDR3 protein: CASSQGTVNSPLHF
J gene: TRBJ2-3; clone size: NA; CDR3 length: 15; V gene: TRBV11-3; D gene: TRBD1; CDR3 DNA: TGTGCCAGCAGTCTCGCGACAGGGTTCGCAGATACGCAGTATTTT; CDR3 protein: CASSLATGFADTQYF
J gene: TRBJ2-2; clone size: once; CDR3 length: 16; V gene: TRBV11-2; D gene: NA; CDR3 DNA: TGTGCCAGCACCTTGCGGGTCTCCTCTTTAGACGGGGAGCTGTTTTTT; CDR3 protein: CASTLRVSSLDGELFF
J gene: TRBJ2-1; clone size: many; CDR3 length: 16; V gene: TRBV12-5; D gene: TRBD2; CDR3 DNA: TGTGCTAGTGGTCTCGATGGGACTAGCGGGAGGAATGAGCAGTTCTTC; CDR3 protein: CASGLDGTSGRNEQFF
J gene: TRBJ2-3; clone size: once; CDR3 length: 14; V gene: TRBV6-1; D gene: NA; CDR3 DNA: TGTGTCAGCACCCCCTTGCCCAGCACAGATACGCAGTATTTT; CDR3 protein: CVSTPLPSTDTQYF
J gene: TRBJ2-5; clone size: many; CDR3 length: 13; V gene: TRBV4-3; D gene: NA; CDR3 DNA: TGCGCCAGCAGCCAAGTACTACGGGAGACCCAGTACTTC; CDR3 protein: CASSQVLRETQYF
J gene: TRBJ2-1; clone size: NA; CDR3 length: 14; V gene: TRBV30; D gene: NA; CDR3 DNA: TGTGCCTGGACCCCGCGAGTGGCAGGGAATGAGCAGTTCTTC; CDR3 protein: CAWTPRVAGNEQFF
J gene: TRBJ2-7; clone size: NA; CDR3 length: 12; V gene: TRBV6-2/TRBV6-3; D gene: TRBD2; CDR3 DNA: TGTGCCACAAGCGGGAACTCCTACGTGCAGTACTTC; CDR3 protein: CATSGNSYVQYF
J gene: TRBJ2-7; clone size: NA; CDR3 length: 14; V gene: TRBV11-1; D gene: NA; CDR3 DNA: TGTACCAGCAGCGACCTAGACCGTAGTTACGAGCGGTACTTC; CDR3 protein: CTSSDLDRSYERYF
J gene: TRBJ2-1; clone size: few; CDR3 length: 15; V gene: TRBV10-3; D gene: NA; CDR3 DNA: TGTGCCATACGAACCCGCTCCCGGGCGGACAATGAGCAGTTCTTC; CDR3 protein: CAIRTRSRADNEQFF
J gene: TRBJ2-1; clone size: few; CDR3 length: 14; V gene: TRBV14; D gene: NA; CDR3 DNA: TGTGCCAGCAGCCAAGTAGGGGGGCCAGGCGAGCAGTTCTTC; CDR3 protein: CASSQVGGPGEQFF
J gene: TRBJ2-2; clone size: NA; CDR3 length: 11; V gene: TRBV10-3; D gene: NA; CDR3 DNA: TGTGCCATCAGTGAGTCCCGGGAACTGTCTTTT; CDR3 protein: CAISESRELSF
J gene: TRBJ2-3; clone size: NA; CDR3 length: 14; V gene: TRBV11-2; D gene: NA; CDR3 DNA: TGTGCCAGCTCGTGGGCTAGCGCTTGGGATACGCGGTATTTT; CDR3 protein: CASSWASAWDTRYF
J gene: TRBJ2-7; clone size: many; CDR3 length: 14; V gene: TRBV11-2; D gene: TRBD1; CDR3 DNA: TGTGCCAGCAGCTTATTACAGGGGTCCTACGAGCAGTACTTC; CDR3 protein: CASSLLQGSYEQYF
J gene: TRBJ1-2; clone size: NA; CDR3 length: 16; V gene: TRBV6-9; D gene: NA; CDR3 DNA: TGTGCCAGGTCCGGGAGCCAGCAGACTATTAACTATGGCTACACCTTC; CDR3 protein: CARSGSQQTINYGYTF
J gene: TRBJ2-5; clone size: NA; CDR3 length: 14; V gene: TRBV7-8; D gene: NA; CDR3 DNA: TGTGCCAGCAGCTTTGGGCTCAAGGAAGAGACCCACTACTTC; CDR3 protein: CASSFGLKEETHYF
J gene: TRBJ2-2; clone size: NA; CDR3 length: 15; V gene: TRBV10-3; D gene: NA; CDR3 DNA: TGTGCCATCAGGCCAGGGGGGACGAACACCGGGGAGCTGTTTTTT; CDR3 protein: CAIRPGGTNTGELFF
J gene: TRBJ2-3; clone size: many; CDR3 length: 13; V gene: TRBV12-5; D gene: NA; CDR3 DNA: TGTGCTAGCTCCCCCAGTGGGGGTGATACGCAGTATTTT; CDR3 protein: CASSPSGGDTQYF
J gene: TRBJ2-2; clone size: NA; CDR3 length: 16; V gene: TRBV5-1; D gene: TRBD2; CDR3 DNA: TGCGCCAGCAGAGTCGGTCGGGGAGGGCCGACCGGGGAGCTGTTTTTT; CDR3 protein: CASRVGRGGPTGELFF
J gene: TRBJ2-7; clone size: NA; CDR3 length: 12; V gene: TRBV11-3; D gene: NA; CDR3 DNA: TGTGTCAGCAGCTTAGATCGAGACAAGCAGTACTTC; CDR3 protein: CVSSLDRDKQYF
J gene: TRBJ1-2; clone size: NA; CDR3 length: 12; V gene: TRBV28; D gene: NA; CDR3 DNA: TGTGCCGGAGGGGCTTGGGGGACGGGCTACACCTTC; CDR3 protein: CAGGAWGTGYTF
J gene: TRBJ1-5; clone size: NA; CDR3 length: 14; V gene: TRBV29-1; D gene: NA; CDR3 DNA: TGCAGCGCTGCACAGGGTAATAGCAATCAGCCCCAGCACTTT; CDR3 protein: CSAAQGNSNQPQHF
J gene: TRBJ2-1; clone size: few; CDR3 length: 13; V gene: TRBV5-1; D gene: NA; CDR3 DNA: TGCGCCAGCAGCTTGAAGGAGCAGGGTGAGCAGTTCTTC; CDR3 protein: CASSLKEQGEQFF
J gene: TRBJ2-4; clone size: few; CDR3 length: 17; V gene: TRBV11-1; D gene: TRBD2; CDR3 DNA: TGTGCCAGCAGCTTTCCTGGGACTAGCGGGACCAAAAATATTCGGTACTTC; CDR3 protein: CASSFPGTSGTKNIRYF
J gene: TRBJ2-5; clone size: NA; CDR3 length: 14; V gene: TRBV5-1; D gene: TRBD2; CDR3 DNA: TGCGCTAGCAACTTGTCTAGCGGCCCAGAGACCCAGTACTTC; CDR3 protein: CASNLSSGPETQYF
J gene: TRBJ2-5; clone size: NA; CDR3 length: 15; V gene: TRBV7-8; D gene: NA; CDR3 DNA: TGTGCCAGCAGCTTAGTGCCCAGGTCAGAAGAGACCCAGTACTTC; CDR3 protein: CASSLVPRSEETQYF
J gene: TRBJ2-7; clone size: few; CDR3 length: 14; V gene: TRBV2; D gene: NA; CDR3 DNA: TGTGCCAGCACCCCTTTGGGGGTCGGAGGAGCGCAGTACTTC; CDR3 protein: CASTPLGVGGAQYF
J gene: TRBJ2-3; clone size: NA; CDR3 length: 15; V gene: TRBV11-2; D gene: NA; CDR3 DNA: TGTGCCAGTAGGTCAATTCGGGGTAGCACAGATACGCAGTATTTT; CDR3 protein: CASRSIRGSTDTQYF
J gene: TRBJ2-7; clone size: NA; CDR3 length: 15; V gene: TRBV5-1; D gene: NA; CDR3 DNA: TGCGCCAGCAGCCCCTTAACGCAGGTCGGCTACGAGAAGTACTTC; CDR3 protein: CASSPLTQVGYEKYF
J gene: TRBJ2-7; clone size: many; CDR3 length: 12; V gene: TRBV11-2; D gene: NA; CDR3 DNA: TGTGCCAGCAGCCACCGAGGAAACGAGCAGTACTTC; CDR3 protein: CASSHRGNEQYF
J gene: TRBJ2-7; clone size: NA; CDR3 length: 13; V gene: TRBV18; D gene: TRBD2; CDR3 DNA: TGTGCCAGTCCACGACTAGCGGGAGACGAGCAGTATTTC; CDR3 protein: CASPRLAGDEQYF
J gene: TRBJ1-2; clone size: NA; CDR3 length: 14; V gene: TRBV5-6; D gene: NA; CDR3 DNA: TGTGCCAGCAGCTCCTCCGGGACTTCCTATGGCTACACCTTC; CDR3 protein: CASSSSGTSYGYTF
J gene: TRBJ2-3; clone size: NA; CDR3 length: 12; V gene: TRBV7-2; D gene: TRBD2; CDR3 DNA: TGTGCCAGCAGCAAGCGGGAGGTTACGCAGTATTTT; CDR3 protein: CASSKREVTQYF